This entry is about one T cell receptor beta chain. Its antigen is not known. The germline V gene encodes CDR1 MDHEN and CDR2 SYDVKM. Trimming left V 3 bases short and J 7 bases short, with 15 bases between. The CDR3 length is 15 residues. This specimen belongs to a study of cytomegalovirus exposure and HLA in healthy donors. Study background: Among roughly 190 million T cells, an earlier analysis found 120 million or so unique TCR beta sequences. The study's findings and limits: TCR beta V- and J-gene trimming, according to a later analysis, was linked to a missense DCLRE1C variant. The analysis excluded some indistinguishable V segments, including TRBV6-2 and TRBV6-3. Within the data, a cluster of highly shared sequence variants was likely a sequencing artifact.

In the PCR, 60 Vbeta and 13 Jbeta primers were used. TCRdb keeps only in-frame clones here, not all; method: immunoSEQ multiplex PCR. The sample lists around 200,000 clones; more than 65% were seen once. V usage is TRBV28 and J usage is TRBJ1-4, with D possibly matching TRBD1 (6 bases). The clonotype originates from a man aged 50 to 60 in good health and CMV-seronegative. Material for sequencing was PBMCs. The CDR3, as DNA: TGTGCCAGCAGTTTCAATATCCAGGGGAGTGAAAAACTGTTTTTT. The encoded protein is CASSFNIQGSEKLFF.